This T cell receptor (beta chain) was recorded in a study of T cell repertoires in cytomegalovirus infection. General observations from the study: Summed frequency of public TCR beta families distinguished CMV carriers with the relevant HLA. HLA-C-restricted CMV-specific TCR beta clonotypes were dominant in the ex vivo response.

This clonotype was recorded a few times. Antigen: not known. TCRdb fed the reads into MiXCR, producing one record per CDR3 protein. Among some 220,000 distinct CDR3 sequences listed, approximately 7% were seen once. The germline V and J ends were trimmed by 3 bases and 2 bases, with 11 bases remaining between them. Germline V CDR1 and CDR2: KGHSH, LQKENI. The CDR3 totals 15 residues. The chain is built from TRBV18 and TRBJ1-5; D uncertain. The sequence was collected from a human donor in good health (CMV status not recorded). Some clones in this sample may be carry-over from other donors' samples. Sequenced sample: PBMCs. CDR3 residues: CASSPGVVGNQPQHF. CDR3 coding DNA: TGTGCCAGCTCACCGGGAGTCGTAGGCAATCAGCCCCAGCATTTT.